Presented here are 23 T cell receptor beta chains from one specimen sequenced in a study of cytomegalovirus exposure and HLA in healthy donors (dated by TCRdb to 2016 to 2017). Preparation of the library involved the immunoSEQ multiplex PCR assay. For the multiplex PCR, a mixture combining 60 forward primers for TCR Vbeta segments and 13 reverse primers for TCR Jbeta segments was used. The source is immuneACCESS, and TCRdb retained only in-frame sequences with V and J called. Part of the clones is not carried over; for the studies checked, unresolved V genes explain less than half of this, and the remainder is unexplained. Recorded for this sample are hundreds of thousands of clones; more than 70% of them occurred a single time. About 0.5% of the sample rests with the top ten. The sample was PBMCs. These receptors were obtained from a boy aged 10-17 years in good health and CMV-seronegative.

A few counts support this clone. This chain connects TRBV19 to TRBJ1-1; TRBD1 matches at 9 bases. Germline CDR1 and CDR2: LNHDA and SQIVND (reference sequence). The CDR3 loop spans 16 amino acids. J was trimmed by 8 bases and V by 6 bases; bases with no gene match: 16. CDR3 sequence: CASRSQGAPPKYEAFF. As DNA, the CDR3 is TGTGCCAGTAGATCACAGGGGGCGCCTCCAAAATACGAAGCTTTCTTT. Variable domain in full (rest from reference TRBV19 and TRBJ1-1): DGGITQSPKYLFRKEGQNVTLSCEQNLNHDAMYWYRQDPGQGLRLIYYSQIVNDFQKGDIAEGYSVSREKKESFPLTVTSAQKNPTAFYLCASRSQGAPPKYEAFFGQGTRLTVV.

This sequence joins TRBV10-3 and TRBJ2-7; 8 bases fit TRBD2. V was pared by 3 bases and J by 4 bases, with 5 bases of the junction left unmatched. This CDR3 is 14 amino acids long. CDR1 is ENHRY and CDR2 is SYGVKD in the germline V gene. CDR3 amino acids: CAISEAGASYEQYF. The CDR3 DNA is TGTGCCATCAGTGAAGCGGGAGCCTCGTACGAGCAGTACTTC.

The gene calls are TRBV11-2 and TRBJ2-5; D unclear. CDR1 SGHAT and CDR2 FQNNGV come from the germline V gene. CDR3 size: 11 residues. V lost 3 bases and J lost 7, with 6 bases in between. The CDR3 spells CASSFGGTQYF. CDR3 bases: TGTGCCAGCAGCTTCGGCGGGACCCAGTACTTC.

The chain links TRBV6-5 to TRBJ1-2; tentative D call: TRBD1 (5 bases). The CDR3 is 13 residues long. CDR1 MNHEY and CDR2 SVGAGI come from the germline V gene. The V and J ends lost 8 bases and 4 bases respectively, with 14 bases between them. CDR3 sequence: CASFPGLTYGYTF. The CDR3 DNA sequence: TGTGCCAGCTTCCCGGGACTCACCTATGGCTACACCTTC.

The V call is TRBV5-1, the J call TRBJ2-1; weak D call: TRBD1 (5 bases). The length of the CDR3 is 15 residues. Germline lookup yields CDR1 SGHRS and CDR2 YFSETQ. Deletions cut 2 bases from V and 7 bases from J, with 16 bases between. CDR3 bases: TGCGCCAGCAGCTTAGACAGTTCATACGAGAATGAGCAGTTCTTC. It codes for CASSLDSSYENEQFF.

The CDR3 DNA reads as TGTGCCAGCAGCCTCGCGGGGACCCAGTACTTC. Protein sequence: CASSLAGTQYF. The chain employs TRBV7-9 and TRBJ2-5; tentatively, D is TRBD2 (5 bases). V lost 5 bases and J 7 bases, leaving 8 bases between the germline ends. This CDR3 spans 11 amino acids. Germline V lookup: CDR1 SEHNR, CDR2 FQNEAQ (reference sequence).

The chain uses TRBV11-3 and TRBJ1-6; 9 positions agree with TRBD1. V shed 0 bases, J shed 7 bases, and the junction held 1 base outside the gene matches. Germline V gene lookup returns CDR1 SGHNT and CDR2 YENEEA. This CDR3 is built from 15 residues. As DNA, the CDR3 is TGTGCCAGCAGCTTAGAGGGGACAGGGAATTCACCCCTCCACTTT. It is translated as CASSLEGTGNSPLHF.

The chain carries TRBV2 and TRBJ2-7; D possibly corresponds to TRBD1 (5 bases). The V end lost 5 bases, the J end lost 0 bases, and 14 bases lay between the germline ends. This CDR3 comprises 15 residues. Germline CDR1 and CDR2: SNHLY and FYNNEI. DNA of the CDR3: TGTGCCAGCAGTAGGAGCAGGGTTAGCTCCTACGAGCAGTACTTC. This gives the protein CASSRSRVSSYEQYF.

The V and J genes are TRBV27 and TRBJ2-1, with 7 nucleotides matching TRBD1. The length of the CDR3 is 14 residues. V shed 4 bases and J 6 bases; nucleotides not matched to a gene: 6. The germline V gene encodes CDR1 MNHEY and CDR2 SMNVEV (reference sequence). The CDR3 region is CASSSIRQGNEQFF. The CDR3 region has the DNA TGTGCCAGCAGTTCTATTCGACAGGGCAATGAGCAGTTCTTC.

CDR3 nucleotide sequence: TGTGCCTGGAGTGTATTCGGGAACTCCTACGAGCAGTACTTC. It specifies CAWSVFGNSYEQYF. The chain recombines TRBV30 with TRBJ2-7; possibly TRBD2 for D (5 bases). The CDR3 covers 14 residues. Trimming removed 0 bases at V and 0 bases at J, with 9 bases between. The germline CDR1 and CDR2 sequences are GTSNPN and SVGIG (reference sequence). The variable domain in full, with the rest retrieved from reference TRBV30 and TRBJ2-7, is SQTIHQWPATLVQPVGSPLSLECTVEGTSNPNLYWYRQAAGRGLQLLFYSVGIGQISSEVPQNLSASRPQDRQFILSSKKLLLSDSGFYLCAWSVFGNSYEQYFGPGTRLTVT.

The chain employs TRBV27 and TRBJ1-1; no definite D call. The CDR3 is made up of 15 amino acids. Looked up from germline, CDR1 is MNHEY and CDR2 is SMNVEV (reference sequence). V was cut by 4 bases and J by 1 base, with 13 bases left in between. The CDR3 spells CASSYDGLTNTEAFF. In DNA, the CDR3 is TGTGCCAGCAGTTACGACGGACTGACGAACACTGAAGCTTTCTTT.

The V and J genes are TRBV5-8 and TRBJ1-4; D gene uncertain. Germline V gene lookup returns CDR1 SGHTS and CDR2 YDEGEE. Trimming stripped 7 bases from V and 2 bases from J, with 9 bases between. This CDR3 region has 13 residues. The CDR3: CASARATNEKLFF. DNA for the CDR3: TGTGCCAGCGCCCGCGCCACTAATGAAAAACTGTTTTTT.

V and J are TRBV5-1 and TRBJ1-1; 9 positions match TRBD1. The CDR3 runs 13 residues. The germline gives CDR1 SGHRS, CDR2 YFSETQ. V gave up 6 bases and J gave up 4 bases; unmatched junction bases: 4. Here the CDR3 DNA reads TGCGCCAGCATCGACAGGGGGGCCACTGAAGCTTTCTTT. Amino acids: CASIDRGATEAFF. Combining the CDR3 with reference TRBV5-1 and TRBJ1-1 gives the whole variable domain KAGVTQTPRYLIKTRGQQVTLSCSPISGHRSVSWYQQTPGQGLQFLFEYFSETQRNKGNFPGRFSGRQFSNSRSEMNVSTLELGDSALYLCASIDRGATEAFFGQGTRLTVV.

V gene TRBV19 combines with J gene TRBJ1-1, with D hard to call. The V end was cut by 7 bases, the J end by 1 base, with 13 bases between. Germline V lookup: CDR1 LNHDA, CDR2 SQIVND (reference sequence). The CDR3 runs to 14 residues. CDR3 loop: CASTVRATNTEAFF. As DNA, the CDR3 is TGTGCCAGTACCGTACGAGCGACGAACACTGAAGCTTTCTTT.

V is TRBV30 and J is TRBJ1-2, with D tentatively TRBD1 (5 bases). Germline CDR1 GTSNPN, CDR2 SVGIG (reference sequence). This CDR3 is built from 13 residues. V lost 0 bases and J 7 bases, leaving 12 bases between the germline ends. The CDR3 reads CAWSVGQGRGYTF. The CDR3 coding sequence is TGTGCCTGGAGTGTCGGGCAGGGCCGTGGCTACACCTTC. Full variable domain (rest looked up from reference TRBV30 and TRBJ1-2): SQTIHQWPATLVQPVGSPLSLECTVEGTSNPNLYWYRQAAGRGLQLLFYSVGIGQISSEVPQNLSASRPQDRQFILSSKKLLLSDSGFYLCAWSVGQGRGYTFGSGTRLTVV.

The table lists this clone with a few counts. J is TRBJ2-2 and V is TRBV4-1, with 8 nucleotides matching TRBD1. CDR1 is MGHRA, CDR2 YSYEKL, per germline. Losses at the gene ends were 1 base for V and 13 bases for J; bases not matched to a gene: 8. The CDR3 is 14 amino acids. CDR3 amino acids: CASSQVSGDRSLFF. In nucleotides, the CDR3 is TGCGCCAGCAGCCAAGTCTCCGGGGACAGGTCGCTGTTTTTT.

This chain links TRBV11-2 with TRBJ2-5, with TRBD2 matching 8 bases. CDR3 length equals 16 residues. Germline CDR1 reads SGHAT; CDR2 reads FQNNGV. V dropped 1 base and J dropped 4; count of bases not matched to a gene: 8. The CDR3 DNA follows: TGTGCCAGCAGCTTAGGAGGGACGGGAGGGGGAGAGACCCAGTACTTC. Translation: CASSLGGTGGGETQYF.

This clone showed up just a few times. The chain links TRBV27 to TRBJ1-5; D gene uncertain. Germline CDR1 is MNHEY and CDR2 is SMNVEV (reference sequence). The CDR3 consists of 15 residues. The germline V and J ends were trimmed by 2 bases and 2 bases, with 10 bases remaining between them. The CDR3 nucleotides are TGTGCCAGCAGTTTAAGGTTACGGGGCAATCAGCCCCAGCATTTT. Its translation is CASSLRLRGNQPQHF.

Note on this clone: Other DNA variants within this sample encode the same CDR3. The chain employs TRBV6-5 and TRBJ2-3; D is ambiguous. The CDR3 length is 15 residues. Germline V gives CDR1 MNHEY, CDR2 SVGAGI. V was cut by 5 bases and J by 3 bases, with 15 bases left in between. DNA of the CDR3: TGTGCCAGCAGTACTCGGTCCACGTCTACAGATACGCAGTATTTT. Translating gives CASSTRSTSTDTQYF.

V usage is TRBV19 and J usage is TRBJ1-2; 7 positions match TRBD1. The V gene end was trimmed by 10 bases and the J gene end by 5 bases; junction bases not matched to a gene: 13. The CDR3 covers 14 residues. The germline CDR1 and CDR2 sequences are LNHDA and SQIVND (reference sequence). The CDR3 nucleotides read TGTGCCACCGCCCTTTATGGGACAGCATATGGCTACACCTTC. Amino acid sequence: CATALYGTAYGYTF.

This chain connects TRBV7-2 to TRBJ1-1; maybe TRBD1 (5 bases). V lost 6 bases to trimming and J lost 9 bases, with 20 bases between them. Germline V gene sequence: CDR1 SGHTA, CDR2 FQGNSA. The CDR3 has 14 residues. DNA of the CDR3: TGTGCCAGCAGGTTCCCTTGGGACTCAGAGAAAGCTTTCTTT. This translates into CASRFPWDSEKAFF.

This clone has just a few counts. The V and J genes are TRBV4-1 and TRBJ1-1; 9 nucleotides match TRBD1. Germline loops: CDR1 MGHRA, CDR2 YSYEKL. The V segment lost 8 bases and the J segment 3 bases; nucleotides outside the gene matches: 7. This CDR3 region has 14 residues. The CDR3 nucleotides read TGCGCCAGCCGGTCCTACAGGGGGCACACTGAAGCTTTCTTT. It codes for CASRSYRGHTEAFF.

The chain has TRBV5-6 and TRBJ2-5, with D perhaps TRBD2 (5 bases). Judging by the DNA end, TRBJ2-7 fits better; the J call may be wrong. Germline CDR1 and CDR2: SGHDT and YYEEEE. The CDR3 runs 12 residues. The DNA for the CDR3 is TGTGCCAGCAGCCGGCCCGAGGGCGAGCAGTACTTC. This translates into CASSRPEGEQYF.